This is a list of T cell receptor beta chains from one sample in a study of cytomegalovirus exposure and HLA in healthy donors. The assay was immunoSEQ multiplex PCR, and TCRdb's table has in-frame clones only and misses some. The repertoire holds approximately 74,000 clones, with approximately 57% as singletons. The sample taken for sequencing was PBMCs. The receptors here all came from a young man in good health and CMV-seropositive. Each CDR3 is given with its conserved first and last residue. A D gene is named only where the DNA matches it firmly.

v_gene: TRBV5-6; len: 12; d_gene: .; j_gene: TRBJ2-3; CDR3aa: CASSSVTDTQYF
v_gene: TRBV4-1; len: 20; d_gene: TRBD2; j_gene: TRBJ2-3; CDR3aa: CASSQEDGLAGGVSTDTQYF
v_gene: TRBV11-2; len: 15; d_gene: TRBD1; j_gene: TRBJ1-2; CDR3aa: CASSLRPGQDHGYTF
v_gene: TRBV30; len: 13; d_gene: .; j_gene: TRBJ2-5; CDR3aa: CAWSSGGQETQYF
v_gene: TRBV6-1; len: 13; d_gene: TRBD2; j_gene: TRBJ2-3; CDR3aa: CASLAGGGDTQYF
v_gene: TRBV19; len: 12; d_gene: .; j_gene: TRBJ2-7; CDR3aa: CASRTRYDEQYF
v_gene: TRBV4-3; len: 19; d_gene: TRBD2; j_gene: TRBJ2-3; CDR3aa: CASSHGGEIAGESTDTQYF
v_gene: TRBV15; len: 15; d_gene: .; j_gene: TRBJ1-5; CDR3aa: CATSRDRGTGQPQHF
v_gene: TRBV6-5; len: 15; d_gene: TRBD2; j_gene: TRBJ2-3; CDR3aa: CASSLGLAESDTQYF
v_gene: TRBV14; len: 17; d_gene: TRBD2; j_gene: TRBJ2-7; CDR3aa: CASSQDYLGGASYEQYF
v_gene: TRBV14; len: 15; d_gene: TRBD1; j_gene: TRBJ2-3; CDR3aa: CASSSWTGAADTQYF
v_gene: TRBV7-6; len: 12; d_gene: .; j_gene: TRBJ1-3; CDR3aa: CASSQSGNTIYF
v_gene: TRBV27; len: 12; d_gene: TRBD1; j_gene: TRBJ1-1; CDR3aa: CASSDRGTEAFF
v_gene: TRBV25-1; len: 14; d_gene: TRBD1; j_gene: TRBJ2-7; CDR3aa: CASSEYTRGHEQYF
v_gene: TRBV5-1; len: 16; d_gene: TRBD2; j_gene: TRBJ2-2; CDR3aa: CASSLLLAGDTGELFF
v_gene: TRBV5-6; len: 15; d_gene: TRBD2; j_gene: TRBJ2-5; CDR3aa: CASRPAGGLQETQYF
v_gene: TRBV27; len: 14; d_gene: TRBD1; j_gene: TRBJ2-1; CDR3aa: CASSTLGQGQKQFF
v_gene: TRBV9; len: 18; d_gene: .; j_gene: TRBJ2-6; CDR3aa: CASRGTLARGSGANVLTF
v_gene: TRBV11-3; len: 14; d_gene: .; j_gene: TRBJ1-1; CDR3aa: CASSPNRVNTEAFF
v_gene: TRBV5-1; len: 18; d_gene: .; j_gene: TRBJ2-6; CDR3aa: CASSFALGGESGANVLTF
v_gene: TRBV6-5; len: 14; d_gene: TRBD1; j_gene: TRBJ2-7; CDR3aa: CASRRGQGSYEQYF
v_gene: TRBV7-9; len: 15; d_gene: TRBD1; j_gene: TRBJ2-2; CDR3aa: CASSFGDRGTGELFF
v_gene: TRBV7-2; len: 14; d_gene: .; j_gene: TRBJ2-1; CDR3aa: CASTPGFGGNEQFF
v_gene: TRBV14; len: 13; d_gene: TRBD1; j_gene: TRBJ2-7; CDR3aa: CASSHRDRYEQYF
v_gene: TRBV6-6; len: 13; d_gene: .; j_gene: TRBJ1-6; CDR3aa: CASSYDSRSPLHF
v_gene: TRBV5-1; len: 13; d_gene: .; j_gene: TRBJ2-7; CDR3aa: CASSLGPMSEQYF
v_gene: TRBV7-3; len: 12; d_gene: .; j_gene: TRBJ2-2; CDR3aa: CASSLEYGELFF
v_gene: TRBV7-9; len: 17; d_gene: TRBD1; j_gene: TRBJ2-6; CDR3aa: CASSTGTGPSGANVLTF
v_gene: TRBV23-1; len: 15; d_gene: TRBD1; j_gene: TRBJ1-2; CDR3aa: CASSQLGTGYSGYTF
v_gene: TRBV29-1; len: 14; d_gene: .; j_gene: TRBJ1-6; CDR3aa: CSVQRRQSYSPLHF
v_gene: TRBV7-6; len: 12; d_gene: .; j_gene: TRBJ2-5; CDR3aa: CASSISPETQYF
v_gene: TRBV5-1; len: 14; d_gene: .; j_gene: TRBJ2-3; CDR3aa: CASSLGQITDTQYF
v_gene: TRBV6-1; len: 17; d_gene: TRBD1; j_gene: TRBJ1-5; CDR3aa: CASSVRQGAIGNQPQHF
v_gene: TRBV4-2; len: 18; d_gene: .; j_gene: TRBJ2-4; CDR3aa: CASSQDPGGSSGKNIQYF
v_gene: TRBV2; len: 15; d_gene: .; j_gene: TRBJ1-1; CDR3aa: CASSEFPTGLSQAFF
v_gene: TRBV6-4; len: 16; d_gene: .; j_gene: .; CDR3aa: CASSVREQANSYEQYF
v_gene: TRBV5-1; len: 15; d_gene: TRBD1; j_gene: TRBJ2-5; CDR3aa: CASSGTGGLGETQYF
v_gene: TRBV6-7; len: 15; d_gene: TRBD1; j_gene: TRBJ2-7; CDR3aa: CASISTGGMCYEQYF
v_gene: TRBV29-1; len: 14; d_gene: .; j_gene: TRBJ2-6; CDR3aa: CSVDTGTGANVLTF
v_gene: TRBV7-8; len: 16; d_gene: TRBD2; j_gene: TRBJ2-7; CDR3aa: CASSEGGSGRSYEQYF
v_gene: TRBV6-1; len: 15; d_gene: TRBD1; j_gene: TRBJ1-5; CDR3aa: CASSEALGQYQPQHF
v_gene: TRBV6-5; len: 16; d_gene: TRBD2; j_gene: TRBJ2-7; CDR3aa: CASSYSSGMSSYEQYF
v_gene: TRBV7-9; len: 14; d_gene: .; j_gene: TRBJ2-7; CDR3aa: CASSSQGKAYEQYF
v_gene: TRBV5-6; len: 14; d_gene: TRBD1; j_gene: TRBJ1-2; CDR3aa: CASSGDSNLYGYTF
v_gene: TRBV6-5; len: 16; d_gene: TRBD1; j_gene: TRBJ2-5; CDR3aa: CASSYFGTGRQETQYF
v_gene: TRBV23-1; len: 13; d_gene: TRBD1; j_gene: TRBJ1-5; CDR3aa: CATLTGGRQPQHF
v_gene: TRBV28; len: 13; d_gene: .; j_gene: TRBJ1-3; CDR3aa: CASKGISGNTIYF
v_gene: TRBV4-2; len: 14; d_gene: TRBD1; j_gene: TRBJ2-7; CDR3aa: CASSTTGTDYEQYF
v_gene: TRBV4-1; len: 13; d_gene: .; j_gene: TRBJ2-5; CDR3aa: CASSPLVVETQYF
v_gene: TRBV4-1; len: 18; d_gene: TRBD1; j_gene: TRBJ2-7; CDR3aa: CASSSGQGASLPPYEQYF
v_gene: TRBV6-1; len: 15; d_gene: TRBD1; j_gene: TRBJ2-1; CDR3aa: CASSGGRGPSGEQFF
v_gene: TRBV7-2; len: 18; d_gene: TRBD1; j_gene: TRBJ1-2; CDR3aa: CASSLTRRQGTLNYGYTF